This T cell receptor (beta chain) was retrieved from a study of metastatic and nonmetastatic thyroid tumors. TCRdb re-called clones via MiXCR from the PCR reads. Of some 24,000 clones listed, about 21% were seen once; the top ten hold 13%. CDR1 SNHLY and CDR2 FYNNEI come from the germline V gene. CDR3 size: 13 residues. The V end was cut by 6 bases, the J end by 3 bases, with 9 bases between. Thyroid surgery was performed in patients who had received no treatment beforehand. This clone was detected a few times. The source material was blood. The J gene is TRBJ1-5, the V gene TRBV2; D is unclear. This TCR was recovered from a male donor with papillary thyroid cancer or a benign thyroid nodule (not recorded which). Some clones in this sample may be carry-over from other donors' samples. In DNA form, the CDR3 reads TGTGCCAGCAGAGTGCAAATCAATCAGCCCCAGCATTTT. This sequence encodes CASRVQINQPQHF.